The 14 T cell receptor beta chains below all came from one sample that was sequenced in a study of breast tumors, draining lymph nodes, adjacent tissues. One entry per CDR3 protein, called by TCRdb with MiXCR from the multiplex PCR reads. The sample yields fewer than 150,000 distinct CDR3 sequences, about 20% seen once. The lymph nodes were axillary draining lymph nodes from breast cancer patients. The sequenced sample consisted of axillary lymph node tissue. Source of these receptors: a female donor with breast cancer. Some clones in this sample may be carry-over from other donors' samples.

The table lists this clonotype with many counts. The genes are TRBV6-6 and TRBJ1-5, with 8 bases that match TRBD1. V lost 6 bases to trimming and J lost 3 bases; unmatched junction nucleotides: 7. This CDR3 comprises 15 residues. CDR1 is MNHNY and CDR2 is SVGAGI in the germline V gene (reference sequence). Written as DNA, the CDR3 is TGTGCCAGCAGCCCACAGGGGGGCGTCAATCAGCCCCAGCATTTT. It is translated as CASSPQGGVNQPQHF.

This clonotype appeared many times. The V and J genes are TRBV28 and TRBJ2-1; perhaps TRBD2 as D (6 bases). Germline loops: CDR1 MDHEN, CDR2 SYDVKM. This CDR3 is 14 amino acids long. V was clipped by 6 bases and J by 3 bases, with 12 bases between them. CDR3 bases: TGTGCCAGCAGACTCCGGACTAACTACAATGAGCAGTTCTTC. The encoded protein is CASRLRTNYNEQFF.

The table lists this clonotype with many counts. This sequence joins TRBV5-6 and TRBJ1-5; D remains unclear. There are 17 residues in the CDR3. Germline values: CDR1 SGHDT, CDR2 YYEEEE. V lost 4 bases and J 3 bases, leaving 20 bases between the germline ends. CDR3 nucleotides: TGTGCCAGCAGCCACCGGGGAAGAGGTGGGAACAATCAGCCCCAGCATTTT. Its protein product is CASSHRGRGGNNQPQHF.

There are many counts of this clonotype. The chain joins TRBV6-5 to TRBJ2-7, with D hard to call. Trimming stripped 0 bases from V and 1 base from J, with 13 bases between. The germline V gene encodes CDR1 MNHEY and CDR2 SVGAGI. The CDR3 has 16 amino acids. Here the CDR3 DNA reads TGTGCCAGCAGTTACTCAGGGTTTGGGGTTTCCTACGAGCAGTACTTC. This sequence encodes CASSYSGFGVSYEQYF.

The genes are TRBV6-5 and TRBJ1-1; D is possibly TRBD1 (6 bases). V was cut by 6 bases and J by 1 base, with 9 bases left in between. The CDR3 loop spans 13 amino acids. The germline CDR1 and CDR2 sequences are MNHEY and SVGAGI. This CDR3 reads CASSLTGNTEAFF. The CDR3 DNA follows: TGTGCCAGCAGCCTGACAGGGAACACTGAAGCTTTCTTT.

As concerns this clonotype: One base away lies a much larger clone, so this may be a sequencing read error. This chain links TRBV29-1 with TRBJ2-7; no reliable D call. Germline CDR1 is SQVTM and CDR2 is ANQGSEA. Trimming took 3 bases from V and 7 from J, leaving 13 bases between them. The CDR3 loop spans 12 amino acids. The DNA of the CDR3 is TGCAGCGTTGATGACGCGGTGGAGGAGCAGTACTTC. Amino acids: CSVDDAVEEQYF.

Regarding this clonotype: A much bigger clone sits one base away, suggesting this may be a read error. CDR3 DNA sequence: TGCGCCAGCAGCCAAGACCCGGAGCAGTTCTTC. Its translation is CASSQDPEQFF. This chain joins TRBV4-1 and TRBJ2-1; D remains ambiguous. Germline CDR1 MGHRA, CDR2 YSYEKL. V was trimmed by 0 bases and J by 10 bases, leaving 4 bases between them. This CDR3 is built from 11 residues.

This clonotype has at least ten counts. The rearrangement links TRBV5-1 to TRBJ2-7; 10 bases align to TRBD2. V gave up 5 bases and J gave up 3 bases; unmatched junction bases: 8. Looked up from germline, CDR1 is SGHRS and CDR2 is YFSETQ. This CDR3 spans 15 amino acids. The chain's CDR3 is CASRSGAGGHYEQYF. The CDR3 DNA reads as TGCGCCAGCAGGTCCGGAGCGGGAGGGCACTACGAGCAGTACTTC.

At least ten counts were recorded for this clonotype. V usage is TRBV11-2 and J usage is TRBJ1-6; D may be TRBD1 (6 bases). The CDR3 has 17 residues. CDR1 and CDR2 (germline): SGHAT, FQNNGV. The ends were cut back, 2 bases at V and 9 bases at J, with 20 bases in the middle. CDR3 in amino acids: CASSLSPNPGESSPLHF. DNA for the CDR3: TGTGCCAGCAGCTTAAGCCCGAACCCAGGGGAGAGTTCACCCCTCCACTTT.

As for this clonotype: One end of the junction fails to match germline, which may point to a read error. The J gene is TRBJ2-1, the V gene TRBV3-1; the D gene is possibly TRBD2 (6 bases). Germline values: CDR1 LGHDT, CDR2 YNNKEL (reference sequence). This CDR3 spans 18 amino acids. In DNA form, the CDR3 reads TGTGCCAGCAGCCAAGATCGAGGAGGGACTTTTTCCTACAATGAGCAGCTCTTC. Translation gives CASSQDRGGTFSYNEQLF.

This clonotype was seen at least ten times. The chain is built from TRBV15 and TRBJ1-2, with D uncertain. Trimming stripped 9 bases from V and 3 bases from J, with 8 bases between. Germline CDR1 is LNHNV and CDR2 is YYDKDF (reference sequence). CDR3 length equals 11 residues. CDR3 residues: CATGNYYGYTF. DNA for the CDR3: TGTGCCACAGGTAACTACTATGGCTACACCTTC. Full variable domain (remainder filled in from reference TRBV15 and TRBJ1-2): DAMVIQNPRYQVTQFGKPVTLSCSQTLNHNVMYWYQQKSSQAPKLLFHYYDKDFNNEADTPDNFQSRRPNTSFCFLDIRSPGLGDTAMYLCATGNYYGYTFGSGTRLTVV.

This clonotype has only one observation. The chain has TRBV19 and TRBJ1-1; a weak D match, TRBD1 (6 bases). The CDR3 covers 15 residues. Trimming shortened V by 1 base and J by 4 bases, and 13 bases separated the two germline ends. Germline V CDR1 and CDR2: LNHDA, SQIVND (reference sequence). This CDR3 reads CASSIVNRVGTEAFF. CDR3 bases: TGTGCCAGTAGTATAGTCAACAGGGTAGGCACTGAAGCTTTCTTT.

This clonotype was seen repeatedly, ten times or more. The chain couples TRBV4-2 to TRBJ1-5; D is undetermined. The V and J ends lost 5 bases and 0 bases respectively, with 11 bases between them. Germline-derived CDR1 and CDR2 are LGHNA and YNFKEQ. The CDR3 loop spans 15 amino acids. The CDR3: CASSSENYSNQPQHF. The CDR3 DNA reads TGTGCCAGCAGCTCGGAGAATTATAGCAATCAGCCCCAGCATTTT.

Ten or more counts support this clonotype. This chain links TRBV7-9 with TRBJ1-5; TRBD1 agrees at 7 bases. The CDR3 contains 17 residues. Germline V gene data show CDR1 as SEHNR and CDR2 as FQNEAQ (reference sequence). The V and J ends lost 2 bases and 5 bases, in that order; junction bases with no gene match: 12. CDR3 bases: TGTGCCAGCAGCTTATTCGTCTTTTCGGGGACAGATCAGCCCCAGCATTTT. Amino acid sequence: CASSLFVFSGTDQPQHF.